The T cell receptor beta chain described here comes from a study of blood T cell repertoires in COVID-19. Across the whole study: The samples span acute and convalescent COVID-19 from the United States, Italy and Spain. The cDNA or gDNA used as material had been derived from T cells, B-cell-depleted T cells, or PBMCs.

Germline CDR1 reads MNHNS; CDR2 reads SASEGT. The CDR3 has 16 residues. Between the trimmed V and J ends, which lost 4 bases and 5 bases, there was a span of 18 bases. Original methodology: Amplified reference gene primers provided the basis for estimating nucleated cell counts. The data were produced by immunoSEQ multiplex PCR, yet TCRdb's version contains in-frame clones alone and is incomplete. V and J calls plus clone size are reproduced from that table; the DNA served to infer D and trimming. The data hold around 150,000 clones, with approximately 92% observed a single time. This clonotype was obtained from a woman aged 45-65 years with acute or convalescent COVID-19. The V gene is TRBV6-1, the J gene TRBJ1-5; D is unresolved. The source material was peripheral blood. CDR3 region: CASSVGIGEFDQPQHF. CDR3 sequence (DNA): TGTGCCAGCAGTGTTGGGATCGGGGAATTCGATCAGCCCCAGCATTTT.